The T cell receptor (beta chain) described here comes from a study of blood T cell repertoires in COVID-19. Study context: Material from acute and convalescent COVID-19 was sourced from the United States, Italy and Spain. The cDNA or gDNA used as material had been derived from T cells, B-cell-depleted T cells, or PBMCs.

Per the germline V gene, CDR1 is LNHNV and CDR2 is YYDKDF (reference sequence). The CDR3 has 17 amino acids. Between the trimmed V and J ends, which lost 3 bases and 0 bases, there was a span of 12 bases. Methods used by the authors: Researchers report that nucleated cell counts were estimated from reference gene primer amplification. Sequenced by immunoSEQ multiplex PCR; TCRdb stores in-frame clones only, minus some. That table supplies the V and J calls and clone size; D and trimming were determined from the DNA. Of 45,000 to 55,000 clones in the sample, over 80% were seen once. Sequences were obtained from peripheral blood. J is TRBJ2-6 and V is TRBV15; D may be TRBD2 (6 bases). The clonotype was recovered from a human donor in a cohort sampled during active COVID-19. This CDR3 reads CATSRGDSFSGANVLTF. CDR3 DNA: TGTGCCACCAGCAGGGGGGACTCTTTCTCTGGGGCCAACGTCCTGACTTTC.